This record looks at one T cell receptor (beta chain) sequence and its context. Its specific antigen is unknown. Base quality data are lacking; no much larger clone is found one base away. The donors were healthy, HIV-negative adults who had no recently reported acute infections or vaccinations. Every donor was a Caucasian adult residing in Nashville, Tennessee, USA. CD4+ T cells were enriched by magnetic negative selection; naive cells were then positively selected on CD45RA, and the negative fraction formed the memory subset. Blood was obtained by leukapheresis, after which PBMCs were separated by Ficoll-Histopaque density gradient centrifugation and cryopreserved in liquid nitrogen vapor phase. Analytical flow cytometry was used to check the purity and quantity of each magnetically sorted T cell population. Genomic DNA was isolated from every sorted fraction and measured by UV absorbance on a Nanodrop 2000c.

Using the deep immunoSEQ assay, multiplex PCR amplified TCR CDR3 regions from genomic DNA. Extracted genomic DNA from each cell subset was distributed evenly across all wells of several immunoSEQ 96-well plates, and each plate was treated as a replicate. For sorted subsets, 200 ng of genomic DNA, equivalent to 30,000 or so T cell genomes, went into each replicate PCR. The purified libraries were quantified using a Qubit 3.0 fluorometer, sized with a Bioanalyzer 2100, and then quantified again using the KAPA Library Quantification kit. Every immunoSEQ 96-well plate was sequenced on a dedicated single-read 150-cycle Illumina NextSeq 550 flow cell. On the authors' methods: Because the immunoSEQ output included only junctional sequences and no quality scores, the filtering could not be the same as the filtering used for full-length reads. To assign V/J genes and CDR3, sequences were annotated using PyIR, a Python wrapper for IgBLAST v1.9, with IMGT germline references. Any read was removed if the V/J assignment was weak (E-value above 1e-6), the CDR3 was missing, or the read contained stop codons, out-of-frame junctions, or ambiguous translated residues. A V3J clonotype was defined by an identical inferred V gene, J gene, and CDR3 amino acid sequence. To compute the percentage overlap between repertoires, the number of shared unique clonotypes was divided by the size of the smaller repertoire. Three approaches were used to assess repertoire richness: RTK rarefaction, the Chao1 estimator, and Recon v2.1 estimates of unobserved clonotypes. OLGA was used to compute generation probabilities for all TCRbeta clonotypes that the gDNA method yielded from several donors. Here the immuneACCESS table is served through TCRdb, limited to in-frame sequences with V and J called. Missing clones are a known gap in these copies; in checked studies unresolved V genes cover under half, and the rest lacks a known reason. D and trimming were read from the DNA, whereas the V and J calls and clone size are those reported in that table. Within this sample are some 2,100,000 clones, with approximately 94% of them counted one time only. The ten largest clones represent roughly 0.13% of the sample.

These data are taken from a study of shared clonotypes between healthy human individuals (dated by TCRdb to 2020 to 2022). Regarding the research as a whole: The cohort included three men and two women between 18 and 49 years of age. To estimate repertoire size and how much clonotypes are shared between individuals, the study performed deep sequencing of blood TCR repertoires from a few healthy adults. Different laboratories and diverse techniques were used to prepare libraries and sequence TCR repertoires, to increase sequencing depth and limit assay-specific biases. Leukapheresis yielded between about 0.9 and 9 billion PBMCs per donor. For each donor, three plates each were used for CD4 naive and CD4 memory, two plates were used for CD8 naive, and one plate was used for CD8 memory. Broad study findings and their caveats: Pairwise subsampling indicated that sequencing depth was expected to affect the degree of clonotype sharing among donors. Sampling was restricted to blood, and TCR repertoires in tissues likely differ from the TCR repertoires found in blood. The genetic and exposure-history diversity represented was limited by the small number of donors. Sharing across four donors was observed for around 4.8% of naive CD4, about 4% of naive CD8, over 2% of memory CD4, and 0.4% of memory CD8 clonotypes. Estimated clonotype richness was generally larger for naive than for memory subsets. Rarefaction of sorted-subset datasets indicated incomplete sequencing despite the large sequencing depth. Compared with non-shared clonotypes, the clonotypes found in all four sorted-subset donors had higher generation probabilities.

Via the germline V gene, CDR1 is SGHTA and CDR2 FQGNSA. The cysteine opens and the phenylalanine closes a CDR3 of 15 amino acids. The CDR3 DNA has 45 bases and is translated from base 1. V trim: 5 bases; J trim: 3 bases; unmatched bases: 5. Material: naive CD4+ T cells sorted from blood. In light of the paper, this sample's cell subset or site label describes: CD45RA+ positively selected. The receptor's source is a man younger than 30 in good health. In this chain, TRBV7-2 is recombined with TRBJ1-4; a stretch of 8 junction bases matches TRBD1. The bases read TGTGCCAGCAGCCAGGACAGGGCCTCTAATGAAAAACTGTTTTTT. This codes for CASSQDRASNEKLFF.